Here is one T cell receptor beta chain with its context. This sample is part of a study of T-cell reconstitution after alpha-beta-depleted transplantation in children. The authors prepared the TCRbeta library with unique molecular identifiers. TCRdb redid the calling of the PCR reads with MiXCR, one entry per CDR3 protein. The profile shows fewer than 550,000 distinct CDR3 sequences, approximately 10% of them singletons. Trimming stripped 5 bases from V and 0 bases from J, with 11 bases between. The CDR3 runs 15 residues. The source was PBMCs from the stem cell graft donor, collected from the stem cell graft. The TCR originated in a human donor who donated a stem cell graft to a child with acute myeloid leukemia. The genes are TRBV12-3 or TRBV12-4 and TRBJ1-3, with D perhaps matching TRBD1 (5 bases). CDR3 protein: CASSEDIPSGNTIYF. The CDR3 DNA follows: TGTGCCAGCAGTGAGGACATCCCCTCTGGAAACACCATATATTTT.